The next 20 T cell receptor beta chains were all read from a single sample in a study of T-cell reconstitution after alpha-beta-depleted transplantation in children. Unique molecular identifiers tagged the TCRbeta library. One entry per CDR3 protein results from TCRdb running MiXCR on the PCR reads. Seen here are fewer than 400,000 distinct CDR3 sequences, about a fifth observed once, and the top ten hold less than 4.5%. The sample was PBMCs from the stem cell graft donor, taken from the stem cell graft. The receptors originated from a human donor who donated a stem cell graft to a child with acute myeloid leukemia.

This clonotype turned up a few times. This sequence joins TRBV28 and TRBJ2-1; TRBD2 aligns across 14 bases. Germline V gene sequence: CDR1 MDHEN, CDR2 SYDVKM. There are 19 residues in the CDR3. Trimming cost V 5 bases and J 1 base; bases outside gene matches: 10. The CDR3 here is CASSTPRLAGGPSYNEQFF. CDR3 sequence (DNA): TGTGCCAGCAGTACACCCAGACTAGCGGGAGGGCCATCCTACAATGAGCAGTTCTTC.

This clonotype was detected ten times or more. This chain connects TRBV12-3 or TRBV12-4 to TRBJ2-1; no clear D. The V and J ends lost 7 bases and 4 bases respectively, with 8 bases between them. This CDR3 is 12 amino acids long. As DNA, the CDR3 is TGTGCCAGCAATTTTCAGTACAATGAGCAGTTCTTC. Residues: CASNFQYNEQFF.

The chain carries TRBV18 and TRBJ2-7; D gene ambiguous. Deletions cut 2 bases from V and 3 bases from J, with 8 bases between. CDR1 and CDR2 (germline): KGHSH, LQKENI. This CDR3 region has 13 residues. DNA for the CDR3: TGTGCCAGCTCACCAGGTTTTGACTACGAGCAGTACTTC. This translates into CASSPGFDYEQYF.

This rearrangement joins TRBV29-1 to TRBJ2-7, with D maybe TRBD1 (6 bases). This CDR3 has 11 amino acids. Germline CDR1 is SQVTM and CDR2 is ANQGSEA. Trimming took off 4 bases at V and 4 bases at J, with 8 bases between the two ends. DNA for the CDR3: TGCAGCGTTGCAGGGGAGTACGAGCAGTACTTC. It translates to CSVAGEYEQYF.

This clonotype showed up many times. The chain employs TRBV28 and TRBJ1-2, with TRBD1 matching over 8 bases. The junction had 5 bases not matched to a gene; V was cut back by 5 bases and J by 6 bases. Germline lookup yields CDR1 MDHEN and CDR2 SYDVKM. The CDR3 contains 13 residues. The chain's CDR3 is CASSTQGADGYTF. The DNA for the CDR3 is TGTGCCAGCAGTACCCAGGGGGCGGATGGCTACACCTTC.

This clonotype has ten or more counts. This chain uses TRBV20-1 with TRBJ2-2; D may be TRBD1 (5 bases). V shed 3 bases and J shed 2 bases, with 7 bases lying between them. Germline V gene lookup returns CDR1 DFQATT and CDR2 SNEGSKA (reference sequence). The CDR3 runs 13 residues. The CDR3 region is CSARTANTGELFF. The DNA for the CDR3 is TGCAGTGCTAGGACAGCCAACACCGGGGAGCTGTTTTTT.

A few counts support this clonotype. In nucleotides, the CDR3 is TGCGCCAGCAGGCCGGCGGAATGGAATGAGCAGTTCTTC. It encodes CASRPAEWNEQFF. The chain links TRBV5-1 to TRBJ2-1; D remains ambiguous. CDR1 is SGHRS, CDR2 YFSETQ, per germline. Deletions cut 5 bases from V and 7 bases from J, with 13 bases between. The CDR3 sequence is 13 residues long.

This chain joins TRBV4-1 and TRBJ2-7; TRBD2 matches at 8 bases. Germline values: CDR1 MGHRA, CDR2 YSYEKL. There are 19 residues in the CDR3. Germline trimming cut 4 bases from V and 4 bases from J; bases unmatched to any gene: 21. DNA for the CDR3: TGCGCCAGCAGCCCACTCCTCTGGGCCCTAAAGCGGGAGCTTTACGAGCAGTACTTC. Translation: CASSPLLWALKRELYEQYF.

This clonotype occurred many times. The genes are TRBV20-1 and TRBJ2-7, with 7 bases matching TRBD1. The germline gives CDR1 DFQATT, CDR2 SNEGSKA (reference sequence). The CDR3 is made up of 14 amino acids. V lost 3 bases and J lost 3; bases outside the gene matches: 8. DNA for the CDR3: TGCAGTGCTAGTAGGGGACAGAGTTACTACGAGCAGTACTTC. It is translated as CSASRGQSYYEQYF.

There are a few counts of this clonotype. The chain links TRBV11-3 to TRBJ2-1; perhaps D is TRBD1 or TRBD2 (5 bases each). This CDR3 is built from 15 residues. The germline V gene encodes CDR1 SGHNT and CDR2 YENEEA. The V end was cut by 8 bases, the J end by 9 bases, with 23 bases between. This chain's CDR3 is CASPPALKRGAEQFF. The CDR3 DNA reads TGTGCCAGCCCCCCAGCTTTGAAACGGGGCGCTGAGCAGTTCTTC.

The V gene is TRBV7-9, the J gene TRBJ1-6, with no clear D. This CDR3 region has 14 residues. CDR1 is SEHNR and CDR2 is FQNEAQ in the germline V gene (reference sequence). Trimming shortened V by 3 bases and J by 14 bases, and 17 bases separated the two germline ends. The CDR3 DNA reads TGTGCCAGCAGCTTCATATCACAGTCCGGGGCCCTCCACTTT. Its protein product is CASSFISQSGALHF.

At least ten counts were recorded for this clonotype. J is TRBJ2-1 and V is TRBV29-1; weak D call: TRBD2 (5 bases). The germline V and J ends were trimmed by 4 bases and 6 bases, with 13 bases remaining between them. The germline gives CDR1 SQVTM, CDR2 ANQGSEA. This CDR3 is 13 amino acids long. The CDR3 DNA follows: TGCAGCGTTGCAGTTACCGGAGGCAATGAGCAGTTCTTC. Translated: CSVAVTGGNEQFF.

This sequence joins TRBV9 and TRBJ2-7; 7 bases are shared with TRBD2. V shed 1 base, J shed 3 bases, and the junction held 7 bases outside the gene matches. The CDR3 contains 15 residues. The germline V gene encodes CDR1 SGDLS and CDR2 YYNGEE. CDR3 bases: TGTGCCAGCAGCGTAACGGCGGGAGCCTTCTACGAGCAGTACTTC. Translating it yields CASSVTAGAFYEQYF.

The chain's CDR3 is CASSTTGFGEQYF. The CDR3 bases are TGTGCCAGCAGTACTACAGGGTTCGGCGAGCAGTACTTC. The V and J genes are TRBV12-3 or TRBV12-4 and TRBJ2-7, with a weak D call TRBD1 (6 bases). The CDR3 is 13 residues long. Trimming left V 5 bases short and J 6 bases short, with 14 bases between.

V usage is TRBV7-8 and J usage is TRBJ2-7; 9 nucleotides align to TRBD2. The germline V gene encodes CDR1 SGHVS and CDR2 FQNEAQ. V lost 4 bases and J lost 2; bases outside the gene matches: 9. The CDR3 is 16 residues long. CDR3 residues: CASSSDRLAAAYEQYF. The CDR3 nucleotides are TGTGCCAGCAGCTCCGATCGACTAGCGGCGGCCTACGAGCAGTACTTC.

This clonotype was recorded a few times. This sequence joins TRBV5-1 and TRBJ2-7; D gene unclear. CDR3 size: 11 residues. The ends were cut back, 4 bases at V and 2 bases at J, with 4 bases in the middle. Per germline, CDR1 SGHRS and CDR2 YFSETQ. The CDR3 region has the DNA TGCGCCAGCAGCCCCCCCTACGAGCAGTACTTC. The encoded protein is CASSPPYEQYF.

The chain carries TRBV20-1 and TRBJ2-7; D may match TRBD1 or TRBD2 (5 bases each). The CDR3 length is 11 residues. Trimming left V 5 bases short and J 5 bases short, with 10 bases between. Per germline, CDR1 DFQATT and CDR2 SNEGSKA (reference sequence). CDR3 in amino acids: CSASPGHEQYF. CDR3 bases: TGCAGTGCTTCCCCGGGGCACGAGCAGTACTTC.

V gene TRBV7-6 combines with J gene TRBJ2-3, with TRBD1 matching 7 bases. This CDR3 is built from 15 residues. The trim removed 4 bases at V and 3 bases at J, leaving 7 bases unmatched. Germline-derived CDR1 and CDR2 are SGHVS and FNYEAQ. The CDR3 nucleotides read TGTGCCAGCAGCTCGACCGGGACAGAGACAGATACGCAGTATTTT. Translating gives CASSSTGTETDTQYF. Variable domain in full (rest from reference TRBV7-6 and TRBJ2-3): GAGVSQSPRYKVTKRGQDVALRCDPISGHVSLYWYRQALGQGPEFLTYFNYEAQQDKSGLPNDRFSAERPEGSISTLTIQRTEQRDSAMYRCASSSTGTETDTQYFGPGTRLTVL.

This clonotype was observed many times. The chain links TRBV7-9 to TRBJ2-1, with D perhaps TRBD2 (6 bases). The CDR3 runs to 14 residues. The germline V gene has CDR1 SEHNR and CDR2 FQNEAQ (reference sequence). The V end lost 6 bases, the J end lost 5 bases, and 14 bases lay between the germline ends. CDR3 sequence: CASRLEGGNNEQFF. DNA for the CDR3: TGTGCCAGCAGACTTGAGGGAGGCAACAATGAGCAGTTCTTC.

Only one count was recorded for this clonotype. The chain uses TRBV7-2 and TRBJ2-1, with TRBD2 identical over 10 bases. The V and J ends lost 5 bases and 10 bases, in that order; junction bases with no gene match: 11. Per the germline V gene, CDR1 is SGHTA and CDR2 is FQGNSA. The length of the CDR3 is 15 residues. Here the CDR3 DNA reads TGTGCCAGCAGCCCTTCCGGACTAGCGGTCAGGGAGCAGTTCTTC. It codes for CASSPSGLAVREQFF. Full variable domain (rest looked up from reference TRBV7-2 and TRBJ2-1): GAGVSQSPSNKVTEKGKDVELRCDPISGHTALYWYRQSLGQGLEFLIYFQGNSAPDKSGLPSDRFSAERTGGSVSTLTIQRTQQEDSAVYLCASSPSGLAVREQFFGPGTRLTVL.